These 7 T cell receptor beta chains originate from one sample sequenced in a study of a mutant IDH1 vaccine in newly diagnosed glioma. Antigen specificity for these receptors is unknown. The time point was: week 23, last vaccination. Each dose of the vaccine consisted of 300 ug of mutant IDH1 20-mer peptide, with topical imiquimod. TCRdb keeps only in-frame clones here, not all; method: immunoSEQ multiplex PCR. The data contain around 56,000 clones, about 81% of them singletons. The input for sequencing was PBMCs, taken from a glioma patient whose treatment included an IDH1 peptide vaccine. The origin of the receptors is a woman in her thirties or forties with glioma. Some clones in this sample may be carry-over from other donors' samples.

This chain connects TRBV5-6 to TRBJ1-2; TRBD1 matches 9 bases. CDR3 length: 16 residues. Per germline, CDR1 SGHDT and CDR2 YYEEEE. J lost 4 bases, V lost 4 bases, and 11 bases had no gene match. In nucleotides, the CDR3 is TGTGCCAGCAGCCCGATAGTGGGACAGGGTTCCTATGGCTACACCTTC. As protein: CASSPIVGQGSYGYTF.

In its sample, this clone was seen once. The V call is TRBV6-6, the J call TRBJ2-7; D is unresolved. The V end lost 5 bases, the J end lost 0 bases, and 11 bases lay between the germline ends. CDR1 is MNHNY and CDR2 is SVGAGI in the germline V gene (reference sequence). The CDR3 is made up of 14 amino acids. CDR3 DNA: TGTGCCAGCAGTCCCGACCGTCCCTCCTACGAGCAGTACTTC. Translation: CASSPDRPSYEQYF.

The V and J genes are TRBV6-7 and TRBJ1-6; TRBD1 is a possible D gene (5 bases). TRBV6-7 is reported as an ORF; its role is uncertain. This CDR3 spans 16 amino acids. V was cut by 7 bases and J by 1 base, with 14 bases left in between. CDR3 DNA sequence: TGTGCCAGCACCAACGGGGCGGAGTCCTATAATTCACCCCTCCACTTT. Translation gives CASTNGAESYNSPLHF.

The chain combines TRBV9 with TRBJ1-5; 7 bases fit TRBD1. Germline values: CDR1 SGDLS, CDR2 YYNGEE. With 0 bases clipped from V and 0 bases from J, the junction kept 9 bases outside the gene matches. This CDR3 spans 18 amino acids. The CDR3 spells CASSVDPGDSYSNQPQHF. The CDR3 DNA follows: TGTGCCAGCAGCGTAGACCCGGGGGACAGCTATAGCAATCAGCCCCAGCATTTT.

This chain connects TRBV18 to TRBJ1-1; D gene uncertain. The length of the CDR3 is 15 residues. Germline assignment: CDR1 KGHSH and CDR2 LQKENI. V was cut by 2 bases and J by 5 bases, with 15 bases left in between. The DNA for the CDR3 is TGTGCCAGCTCACCAAGAACTGGAGGAGGGACTGAAGCTTTCTTT. Translation gives CASSPRTGGGTEAFF.

The gene calls are TRBV19 and TRBJ2-7; no clear D gene. V dropped 5 bases and J dropped 1 base, with 6 bases sitting between them. The CDR3 runs 12 residues. Germline lookup yields CDR1 LNHDA and CDR2 SQIVND (reference sequence). CDR3 DNA: TGTGCCAGTAGTTCCCCATCCTACGAGCAGTACTTC. It codes for CASSSPSYEQYF.

The chain recombines TRBV28 with TRBJ1-5; TRBD1 matches 11 bases. J lost 3 bases, V lost 5 bases, and 6 bases had no gene match. CDR1 and CDR2 from the germline V gene are MDHEN and SYDVKM. This CDR3 is built from 16 residues. CDR3 in amino acids: CASSHRTGGINQPQHF. In DNA, the CDR3 is TGTGCCAGCAGTCACCGGACAGGGGGCATCAATCAGCCCCAGCATTTT.